One T cell receptor (beta chain) is described in this entry. As yet, its antigen is unknown. The data were taken from a study of T cell responses to AZD1222 COVID-19 vaccine. Study-level results: Samples come after the peak T cell response, not at day 14. The donors showed a predominance of white British ancestry and of females, with possible underestimation of clonal diversity. Spike-specific TCR breadth and depth both grew after two AZD1222 doses.

Measured with immunoSEQ multiplex PCR; TCRdb has only the in-frame clones, and not every one. The table records tens of thousands of clones, more than 60% of them present only once. V shed 0 bases and J 5 bases; nucleotides not matched to a gene: 5. This CDR3 contains 15 residues. Per the germline V gene, CDR1 is SGHRS and CDR2 is YFSETQ. J is TRBJ1-5 and V is TRBV5-1, with TRBD1 identical over 7 bases. Here the sequenced sample was peripheral blood, taken on day 0 of MenACWY control vaccination. This clonotype originated in an adult in good health. The CDR3: CASSLAGDSYQPQHF. DNA of the CDR3: TGCGCCAGCAGCTTGGCTGGGGACAGTTATCAGCCCCAGCATTTT.